Listed below are T cell receptor beta chains from one sample, sequenced in a study of T-cell memory formation after mild COVID-19. TCRdb re-derived calls from the 5' RACE reads in MiXCR, one entry per CDR3 protein. Among approximately 170,000 distinct CDR3 sequences, roughly 13% were seen once, and the ten largest hold approximately 3.3%. Sequenced sample: PBMCs or a T cell subset sorted from them (not recorded which). These receptors were collected from a man between 18 and 35 years old who had mild COVID-19 (a few samples of this study predate the infection). Cell type and time point are not known. Each CDR3 is given with its conserved first and last residue. The D gene is left open where the match is weak. Clone size is not always given. Where it is, it says once, few, many or a class for expanded clones.

D: .; V: TRBV20-1; size: few; J: TRBJ2-5; DNA: TGCAGTGCTCCCCCGGGACCACCCCAAGAGACCCAGTACTTC; CDR3: CSAPPGPPQETQYF
D: .; V: TRBV5-1; size: .; J: TRBJ2-2; DNA: TGCGCCAGCAGCTTGGTCCGGAACACCGGGGAGCTGTTTTTT; CDR3: CASSLVRNTGELFF
D: .; V: TRBV4-3; size: many; J: TRBJ2-7; DNA: TGCGCCAGCAGCCAAGATTCCGGCAGGGGAATCGCCTACGAGCAGTACTTC; CDR3: CASSQDSGRGIAYEQYF
D: .; V: TRBV7-8; size: many; J: TRBJ2-3; DNA: TGTGCCAGCAGCTTAGTTGGGGGGGGGCTGGCAGATACGCAGTATTTT; CDR3: CASSLVGGGLADTQYF
D: TRBD1; V: TRBV15; size: .; J: TRBJ1-5; DNA: TGTGCCACCACAGCAGGGACAGTCTATAGCAATCAGCCCCAGCATTTT; CDR3: CATTAGTVYSNQPQHF
D: .; V: TRBV4-1; size: few; J: TRBJ1-1; DNA: TGCGCCAGCAGCCAAGATTTGCAGCGGGGAGCTTTCTTT; CDR3: CASSQDLQRGAFF
D: TRBD2; V: TRBV7-2; size: few; J: TRBJ2-1; DNA: TGTGCCAGCAGCTTACTAGCGGGGCTTGAGCAGTTCTTC; CDR3: CASSLLAGLEQFF
D: TRBD2; V: TRBV5-1; size: few; J: TRBJ2-5; DNA: TGCGCCAGCAGCTTGTTACGGGCGGGGGAAGAGACCCAGTACTTC; CDR3: CASSLLRAGEETQYF
D: .; V: TRBV28; size: .; J: TRBJ1-5; DNA: TGTGCCAGCAGTTTGGGGGGTTTTGTTCAGCCCCAGCATTTT; CDR3: CASSLGGFVQPQHF
D: .; V: TRBV6-5; size: .; J: TRBJ1-2; DNA: TGTGCCAGCAGAGATAGACAGGACTATGGCTACACCTTC; CDR3: CASRDRQDYGYTF
D: TRBD1; V: TRBV12-3/TRBV12-4; size: .; J: TRBJ2-1; DNA: TGTGCCAGCAGTTTAGCGCGTGACAGGGGGCTTGATGAGCAGTTCTTC; CDR3: CASSLARDRGLDEQFF
D: TRBD1; V: TRBV5-1; size: few; J: TRBJ1-5; DNA: TGCGCCAGCAGCGAGGGGGCTGATCAGCCCCAGCATTTT; CDR3: CASSEGADQPQHF
D: TRBD1; V: TRBV6-2/TRBV6-3; size: .; J: TRBJ2-7; DNA: TGTGCCAGCAGCACCACCGGGACAGGGTCGTACGAGCAGTACTTC; CDR3: CASSTTGTGSYEQYF
D: .; V: TRBV7-2; size: .; J: TRBJ1-4; DNA: TGTGCCAGCAGCAACAGGGTGGGGGGTGAAAAACTGTTTTTT; CDR3: CASSNRVGGEKLFF
D: .; V: TRBV6-5; size: .; J: TRBJ1-6; DNA: TGTGCCAGCAGCCACGAACCCGGCCCGGGGGGCGGCGGTCGGCCCCTCCACTTT; CDR3: CASSHEPGPGGGGRPLHF
D: .; V: TRBV12-3/TRBV12-4; size: many; J: TRBJ1-4; DNA: TGTGCCAGCAGCCGAGACGGCCCGAGGGAAAAACTGTTTTTT; CDR3: CASSRDGPREKLFF
D: .; V: TRBV5-1; size: few; J: TRBJ2-5; DNA: TGCGCCAGCAGCCCCGTCCCAGGGAAGGGTGAAGAGACCCAGTACTTC; CDR3: CASSPVPGKGEETQYF
D: TRBD1; V: TRBV7-2; size: .; J: TRBJ1-2; DNA: TGTGCCAGCAGCGTGGGACAGGGCTATGGCTACACCTTC; CDR3: CASSVGQGYGYTF
D: TRBD1; V: TRBV24-1; size: few; J: TRBJ2-2; DNA: TGTGCCACCAGTGACCCCCCCGGGACAGGGGGCGACCTTAACACCGGGGAGCTGTTTTTT; CDR3: CATSDPPGTGGDLNTGELFF
D: .; V: TRBV7-6; size: few; J: TRBJ2-5; DNA: TGTGCCAGCAGCTTAGCGGCCTCGGCGTTACAAGAGACCCAGTACTTC; CDR3: CASSLAASALQETQYF
D: .; V: TRBV6-2/TRBV6-3; size: .; J: TRBJ1-1; DNA: TGTGCCAGCAGGAGGGGAGGGAAGAACACTGAAGCTTTCTTT; CDR3: CASRRGGKNTEAFF
D: .; V: TRBV5-5; size: .; J: TRBJ2-3; DNA: TGTGCCAGCAGCTTGGTTTTCCCAAACACAGATACGCAGTATTTT; CDR3: CASSLVFPNTDTQYF
D: .; V: TRBV28; size: .; J: TRBJ1-5; DNA: TGTGCCAGCAGAACCTGGACAGCAGGAGGCAATCAGCCCCAGCATTTT; CDR3: CASRTWTAGGNQPQHF
D: .; V: TRBV19; size: .; J: TRBJ1-6; DNA: TGTGCCACGTCCCGGGACGGTAATTCACCCCTCCACTTT; CDR3: CATSRDGNSPLHF
D: TRBD1; V: TRBV6-5; size: .; J: TRBJ2-5; DNA: TGTGCCAGCAGTTACGTTGGGACAGGGTACCAAGAGACCCAGTACTTC; CDR3: CASSYVGTGYQETQYF
D: .; V: TRBV29-1; size: few; J: TRBJ1-1; DNA: TGCAGCGTTGGCCACACCGGGGCATCGAACACTGAAGCTTTCTTT; CDR3: CSVGHTGASNTEAFF
D: .; V: TRBV5-1; size: few; J: TRBJ2-2; DNA: TGCGCCAGCAGCTTGCTTCTGGAGACCCACCTGGCCGGGGAGCTGTTTTTT; CDR3: CASSLLLETHLAGELFF
D: .; V: TRBV6-5; size: few; J: TRBJ2-1; DNA: TGTGCCAGCCAAAGCTCCTACAATGAGCAGTTCTTC; CDR3: CASQSSYNEQFF
D: .; V: TRBV6-6; size: few; J: TRBJ2-4; DNA: TGTGCCAGCAGTCAAGCACAGGGAACGGCCAAAAACATTCAGTACTTC; CDR3: CASSQAQGTAKNIQYF
D: .; V: TRBV7-9; size: .; J: TRBJ1-6; DNA: TGTGCCAGCAGCTTACGGGGGCAAGGGTCACCCCTCCACTTT; CDR3: CASSLRGQGSPLHF
D: .; V: TRBV6-6; size: .; J: TRBJ1-2; DNA: TGTGCCAGCAGTTACGGGCGAGGGATCTATGGCTACACCTTC; CDR3: CASSYGRGIYGYTF
D: .; V: TRBV4-1; size: few; J: TRBJ2-7; DNA: TGCGCCAGCAGCCAAGAAGGCCAGTATTCCTACGAGCAGTACTTC; CDR3: CASSQEGQYSYEQYF
D: TRBD1; V: TRBV10-3; size: few; J: TRBJ2-1; DNA: TGTGCCATCACCGAGGGACAGCTATACAATGAGCAGTTCTTC; CDR3: CAITEGQLYNEQFF
D: .; V: TRBV10-3; size: few; J: TRBJ2-3; DNA: TGTGCCGCCAGCGCACAGGGGGGGACCACAGATACGCAGTATTTT; CDR3: CAASAQGGTTDTQYF
D: .; V: TRBV10-3; size: .; J: TRBJ2-1; DNA: TGTGCCATCAGGGGACAAAACTCTGAGGAGCAGTTCTTC; CDR3: CAIRGQNSEEQFF
D: TRBD1; V: TRBV6-6; size: .; J: TRBJ2-7; DNA: TGTGCCAGCAGTGGCACCGGGACAGGGCGATCCTACGAGCAGTACTTC; CDR3: CASSGTGTGRSYEQYF
D: .; V: TRBV5-1; size: .; J: TRBJ2-3; DNA: TGCGCCAGCAGCTTGTCCAGGGATACGCAGTATTTT; CDR3: CASSLSRDTQYF
D: TRBD2; V: TRBV10-3; size: .; J: TRBJ2-5; DNA: TGTGCCATCAGCGGACTAGCGGGGGCCCCATTGGGGGAGACCCAGTACTTC; CDR3: CAISGLAGAPLGETQYF
D: TRBD1; V: TRBV12-3/TRBV12-4; size: few; J: TRBJ1-1; DNA: TGTGCCAGCAGTCCTCGACAGGGGGCTTGGACTGAAGCTTTCTTT; CDR3: CASSPRQGAWTEAFF
D: .; V: TRBV7-2; size: .; J: TRBJ1-4; DNA: TGTGCCAGCAGCTTTTCGGCAGGGGTTCAGGAAAAACTGTTTTTT; CDR3: CASSFSAGVQEKLFF
D: .; V: TRBV6-6; size: .; J: TRBJ1-5; DNA: TGTGCCAGCAGGGACGCAGGGCCCCGGCCCCAGCATTTT; CDR3: CASRDAGPRPQHF
D: TRBD1; V: TRBV7-2; size: few; J: TRBJ2-5; DNA: TGTGCCAGCAGCCAAGGGACAGGGGGAGGGGAGACCCAGTACTTC; CDR3: CASSQGTGGGETQYF
D: .; V: TRBV4-3; size: few; J: TRBJ1-2; DNA: TGCGCCAGCAGCCAAGATTACGGCAGGAGAGCTGGCTACACCTTC; CDR3: CASSQDYGRRAGYTF
D: TRBD1; V: TRBV7-2; size: few; J: TRBJ2-7; DNA: TGTGCCAGCAGCTTAACCGGGACAGGGCTCGGGTCCGAGCAGTACTTC; CDR3: CASSLTGTGLGSEQYF
D: TRBD2; V: TRBV7-9; size: .; J: TRBJ2-3; DNA: TGTGCCAGCAGTCGTAGCGGGGGGAGTTACAAGTATTTT; CDR3: CASSRSGGSYKYF
D: TRBD2; V: TRBV15; size: .; J: TRBJ2-1; DNA: TGTGCCACCAGCAGAGTTCGGGAGGGGTCCTACAATGAGCAGTTCTTC; CDR3: CATSRVREGSYNEQFF
D: .; V: TRBV18; size: many; J: TRBJ1-6; DNA: TGTGCCAGCTCACCGGAGTTAAGCTCACCCCTCCACTTT; CDR3: CASSPELSSPLHF
D: TRBD1; V: TRBV5-1; size: few; J: TRBJ1-2; DNA: TGCGCCAGCACCCTGGACAGGGTATCTGGTGGCTACACCTTC; CDR3: CASTLDRVSGGYTF
D: .; V: TRBV20-1; size: .; J: TRBJ2-5; DNA: TGCAGTGCTAGAGATCCGGAGGGCCTTGCGGTTAGGGGGCCCGGGGAGACCCAGTACTTC; CDR3: CSARDPEGLAVRGPGETQYF
D: .; V: TRBV20-1; size: few; J: TRBJ1-5; DNA: TGCAGTGCTAGGATGGACAGTTATCAGCCCCAGCATTTT; CDR3: CSARMDSYQPQHF
D: TRBD2; V: TRBV20-1; size: few; J: TRBJ2-3; DNA: TGCAGTGCCAAGACTAGCGGGGGAGCAGGCACGCAGTATTTT; CDR3: CSAKTSGGAGTQYF
D: .; V: TRBV4-1; size: .; J: TRBJ1-5; DNA: TGCGCCAGCAGCCATCCCCTATTGAGACAGCCCCAGCATTTT; CDR3: CASSHPLLRQPQHF
D: TRBD1; V: TRBV10-3; size: few; J: TRBJ1-2; DNA: TGTGCCATCAGTTCCGGGACAGGGGGCAACTATGGCTACACCTTC; CDR3: CAISSGTGGNYGYTF
D: .; V: TRBV7-2; size: few; J: TRBJ1-5; DNA: TGTGCCAGCAGCTTCGGAATCCAAGTTCAGCCCCAGCATTTT; CDR3: CASSFGIQVQPQHF